This T cell receptor beta chain comes out of a study of siplizumab effects on memory and regulatory T cells (dated by TCRdb to the late 2010s). Study-level background: The study examined how the anti-CD2 antibody siplizumab affects alloreactive T-cell subsets in allogeneic mixed lymphocyte reactions built from human PBMCs. What the research found in general, with its limitations: Unstimulated naive T cells appeared to be more diverse than memory T cells, and naive cells seemed to make a substantial contribution to the alloresponse. Because sequences at frequencies below about 10^-5 were poorly captured, only a minor fraction of alloreactive clones could be mapped back to unstimulated subsets. Whether proliferating Tregs from siplizumab cultures actually had suppressive function was not functionally confirmed. A naive or memory phenotype could not be assigned to roughly 75-96% of proliferating CD4+ or CD8+ clones. The cumulative frequency of alloreactive sequences that could be traced back to unstimulated CD4+ memory T cells was significantly reduced by siplizumab. In reactions with siplizumab, an average of approximately 69% of mappable alloreactive CD4+ clones were Treg-derived, compared with about 27% in control reactions.

The CDR3 holds 13 amino acids from the cysteine to the phenylalanine. Only CDR3 DNA remains: 39 bases, in frame from the first base. The germline V gene yields SGHTA for CDR1 and FQGNSA for CDR2. Trimming takes 1 base from V and 6 bases from J, and the germline ends sit 9 bases apart. Comments on this clone: Its antigen is still unknown. Within one base of it there is no much larger clone, and no base qualities were kept.

Sorted unstimulated T cells and proliferating T cells recovered from mixed lymphocyte reactions were subjected to TCRbeta CDR3 sequencing. Fresh whole blood from ten HLA-typed healthy donors served as the source for isolating PBMCs. The library was obtained by the immunoSEQ multiplex PCR assay. About 10^5 TCR templates per sample were assayed by the deep sequencing platform. Genomic DNA extracted from sorted T cells was used for TCRbeta CDR3 sequencing. The authors' pipeline ran thus. Clonal analysis of TCRbeta CDR3 data was done in the R programming language. Comparing unstimulated samples against CFSE-low samples taken after the reaction was how alloreactive CD4+ and CD8+ clones were defined. Alloreactive CD4+ clones were assigned to regulatory or non-regulatory origin by matching sequences to sorted unstimulated Treg and non-Treg repertoires. This is the immuneACCESS table as TCRdb keeps it, with only in-frame sequences that have V and J called. A part of the clones is gone; compared with another copy, unresolved V genes explain less than half, and the rest is unexplained. D and trimming come from the DNA, and the V and J calls and clone size come from that table. Recorded for this sample are about 50,000 clones; over 90% of them occurred a single time. More than 15% of the sample is in the top ten clones.

The sequenced material came from CD8+ T cells sorted from blood. Here the chain combines TRBV7-2 and TRBJ1-2, with the D gene not clear enough to name. The clonotype originates from a human donor in good health. The CDR3 region: CASSLVARDGYTF. DNA sequence: TGTGCCAGCAGCTTAGTCGCCCGCGATGGCTACACCTTC. With all but the CDR3 taken from the reference TRBV7-2 and TRBJ1-2 genes, the full variable domain is: GAGVSQSPSNKVTEKGKDVELRCDPISGHTALYWYRQSLGQGLEFLIYFQGNSAPDKSGLPSDRFSAERTGGSVSTLTIQRTQQEDSAVYLCASSLVARDGYTFGSGTRLTVV.